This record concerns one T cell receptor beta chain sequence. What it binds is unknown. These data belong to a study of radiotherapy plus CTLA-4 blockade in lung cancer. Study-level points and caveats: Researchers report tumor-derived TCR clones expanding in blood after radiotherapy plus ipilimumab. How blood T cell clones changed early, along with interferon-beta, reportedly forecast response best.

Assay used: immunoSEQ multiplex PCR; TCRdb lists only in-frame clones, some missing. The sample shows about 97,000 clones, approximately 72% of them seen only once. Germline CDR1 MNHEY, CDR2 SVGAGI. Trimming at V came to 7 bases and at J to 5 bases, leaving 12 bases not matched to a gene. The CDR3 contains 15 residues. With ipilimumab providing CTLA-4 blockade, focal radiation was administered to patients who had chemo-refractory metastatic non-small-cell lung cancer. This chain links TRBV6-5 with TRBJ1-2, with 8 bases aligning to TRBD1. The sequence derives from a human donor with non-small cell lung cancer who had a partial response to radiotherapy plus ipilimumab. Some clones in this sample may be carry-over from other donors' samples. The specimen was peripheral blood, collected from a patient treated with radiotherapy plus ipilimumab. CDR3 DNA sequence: TGTGCCAGCATGGGTAGGGGCAGGGGGCCTTATGGCTACACCTTC. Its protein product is CASMGRGRGPYGYTF.